The entry below describes one T cell receptor beta chain. The target antigen is unknown. The CDR3 contains 12 residues. Deletions cut 4 bases from V and 8 bases from J, with 11 bases between. The germline V gene encodes CDR1 MDHEN and CDR2 SYDVKM. This record belongs to a study of sequential checkpoint blockade in melanoma. Across the whole study: TCRβ was sequenced from DNA of 91 pretreatment tumors.

As to treatment: randomized to nivolumab then ipilimumab (arm A) or the reverse (arm B). DNA-damaging chemotherapy had not been given to any patient beforehand. General observations from the study: Response in arm A was associated with pretreatment TIL clonality.

Sequencing used immunoSEQ multiplex PCR; TCRdb keeps in-frame clones, though not all of them. This table holds roughly 20,000 clones, around 27% found once. Here the sequenced sample was tumor tissue (inferred from file names), taken from a patient given nivolumab and ipilimumab in sequence. This clonotype was obtained from a human donor with melanoma. The rearrangement links TRBV28 to TRBJ1-2, with a tentative D call TRBD1 (6 bases). Here the CDR3 reads CASSSQGQGYTF. The CDR3 DNA sequence: TGTGCCAGCAGTTCACAGGGACAAGGCTACACCTTC.